Following are 21 T cell receptor beta chains from one sample sequenced in a study of Graves' ophthalmopathy and Graves' hyperthyroidism. Amplifying from RNA transcripts, the study obtained TCR beta CDR3 regions. HTBI-primed first-round RT-PCR preceded second-round multiplex PCR. TCRdb analysed the multiplex PCR reads with MiXCR anew, one entry per CDR3 protein. The sample yields approximately 700,000 distinct CDR3 sequences, 35% to 45% seen once. Sequenced material: peripheral blood. All receptors come from an adult man with Graves' ophthalmopathy.

The chain carries TRBV20-1 and TRBJ2-2, with 7 bases matching TRBD2. Unmatched junction bases numbered 5, after V lost 0 bases and J lost 4 bases. Germline-derived CDR1 and CDR2 are DFQATT and SNEGSKA (reference sequence). CDR3 length: 15 residues. DNA of the CDR3: TGCAGTGCTAGAGATCGGAGGGAGGGCACCGGGGAGCTGTTTTTT. Protein product: CSARDRREGTGELFF.

There are a few counts of this clonotype. The V gene is TRBV27, the J gene TRBJ1-6; 7 bases align to TRBD1. The germline V gene encodes CDR1 MNHEY and CDR2 SMNVEV (reference sequence). The CDR3 is 14 residues long. V lost 5 bases to trimming and J lost 9 bases; unmatched junction nucleotides: 7. CDR3 protein: CASSMTGPGSPLHF. The DNA for the CDR3 is TGTGCCAGCAGTATGACAGGGCCTGGTTCACCCCTCCACTTT.

J is TRBJ1-5 and V is TRBV10-3; no reliable D call. Germline V CDR1 and CDR2: ENHRY, SYGVKD. CDR3 length: 15 amino acids. V was pared by 2 bases and J by 0 bases, with 8 bases between. This chain's CDR3 is CAISEDGYSNQPQHF. The CDR3 DNA reads TGTGCCATCAGTGAGGACGGATATAGCAATCAGCCCCAGCATTTT.

A note on this clonotype: The junction and the germline gene differ at one end; a read error may be behind it. The chain has TRBV9 and TRBJ1-3; perhaps TRBD1 as D (6 bases). The CDR3 sequence is 17 residues long. Germline V lookup: CDR1 SGDLS, CDR2 YYNGEE. The CDR3 DNA follows: TGTGCCAGCAGCGTCCGAGGGGACACCTCCTCTGGAAGCACCATATATTTT. Its protein is CASSVRGDTSSGSTIYF.

V usage is TRBV10-3 and J usage is TRBJ1-2, with 7 bases lining up with TRBD1. CDR3 length: 12 residues. The V gene's germline CDR1 is ENHRY and CDR2 SYGVKD. The ends lost 8 bases at V and 7 bases at J; junction bases unmatched: 7. The CDR3 coding sequence is TGTGCCATCGGCCGACAGGGTGGTGGCTACACCTTC. It specifies CAIGRQGGGYTF.

There are many counts of this clonotype. The V and J genes are TRBV6-2 or TRBV6-3 and TRBJ2-6; D is tentatively TRBD1 or TRBD2 (5 bases each). From germline, CDR1 is MNHEY and CDR2 SVGEGT. The CDR3 sequence is 16 residues long. The V end was cut by 6 bases, the J end by 0 bases, with 12 bases between. CDR3 protein: CASSRDRSSGANVLTF. DNA for the CDR3: TGTGCCAGCAGCCGGGACCGATCCTCTGGGGCCAACGTCCTGACTTTC.

This clonotype was picked up a small number of times. V usage is TRBV19 and J usage is TRBJ1-1, with unresolved D. Germline V gene lookup returns CDR1 LNHDA and CDR2 SQIVND (reference sequence). With 0 bases removed from V and 5 bases from J, the gap between germline ends came to 22 bases. There are 18 residues in the CDR3. CDR3 sequence (DNA): TGTGCCAGTAGTATAGATTCCGGCGCCACCTCTGGGAGGACTGAAGCTTTCTTT. Encoded protein: CASSIDSGATSGRTEAFF.

This clonotype showed up many times. CDR3 residues: CASVSRGSHYGYTF. The CDR3 region has the DNA TGTGCCAGCGTCTCCCGGGGCTCACACTATGGCTACACCTTC. J is TRBJ1-2 and V is TRBV2; D is possibly TRBD1 (5 bases). Germline assignment: CDR1 SNHLY and CDR2 FYNNEI. Trimming removed 8 bases at V and 3 bases at J, with 16 bases between. This CDR3 has 14 residues.

This clonotype came up many times. The chain uses TRBV25-1 and TRBJ1-2, with TRBD1 matching over 8 bases. Trimming at V came to 5 bases and at J to 8 bases, leaving 16 bases not matched to a gene. CDR1 is MGHDK, CDR2 SYGVNS, per germline. This CDR3 is 16 amino acids long. CDR3 loop: CASSSHSGQGLAGYTF. As DNA, the CDR3 is TGTGCCAGCAGTTCCCACTCAGGACAGGGACTGGCCGGCTACACCTTC.

Concerning this clonotype itself: A read error is possible here, since a much larger clone lies one base away. The chain links TRBV7-3 to TRBJ1-5, with 7 bases that match TRBD1. The V gene's germline CDR1 is SGHTA and CDR2 FQGTGA. This CDR3 is 16 amino acids long. In DNA form, the CDR3 reads TGTGCCAGCAGTTTAAACCAGGGGGGAGCCAATCAGCCCCAGCATTTT. It specifies CASSLNQGGANQPQHF.

Details on this clonotype: Likely a read error: the CDR3 ends without its conserved phenylalanine or tryptophan. The DNA is left out, because the CDR3 cannot be placed on it with certainty; the CDR3 is given as TCRdb lists it. The V call is TRBV29-1, the J call TRBJ1-4. Germline lookup yields CDR1 SQVTM and CDR2 ANQGSEA. The CDR3 totals 9 residues, both ends included. The chain's CDR3 is CSVLLPGAY.

This clonotype was observed at least ten times. V usage is TRBV19 and J usage is TRBJ2-2; TRBD1 might be the D (5 bases). This CDR3 comprises 13 residues. The ends were cut back, 5 bases at V and 5 bases at J, with 9 bases in the middle. CDR1 is LNHDA, CDR2 SQIVND, per germline (reference sequence). This CDR3 reads CASSARDTGELFF. The CDR3 coding sequence is TGTGCCAGTAGTGCCAGGGATACCGGGGAGCTGTTTTTT.

The V and J genes are TRBV4-1 and TRBJ2-5; 7 nucleotides align to TRBD1. The CDR3 has 14 amino acids. V gave up 1 base and J gave up 4 bases; unmatched junction bases: 3. Germline V gene lookup returns CDR1 MGHRA and CDR2 YSYEKL. The CDR3 bases are TGCGCCAGCAGCCAAGGACAGGGCGTAGAGACCCAGTACTTC. It codes for CASSQGQGVETQYF.

This clonotype was seen just once. V gene TRBV11-2 combines with J gene TRBJ2-5; 8 nucleotides match TRBD1. The J segment lost 9 bases and the V segment lost 5 bases, leaving 8 bases of the junction unmatched. Germline lookup yields CDR1 SGHAT and CDR2 FQNNGV. The CDR3 length is 13 residues. In DNA, the CDR3 is TGTGCCAGCAGCCGACAGGGGTCCCAGCCCCAGTACTTC. Its translation: CASSRQGSQPQYF.

To note about this clonotype: This may stem from a read error, because a much larger clone lies one nucleotide away. This CDR3 fails to terminate in the conserved phenylalanine or tryptophan, so it likely reflects a read error. The CDR3 protein is CASLGDRVHGYTL. The DNA of the CDR3 is TGTGCCAGCTTGGGGGACAGGGTCCATGGCTACACCCTC. The V and J genes are TRBV12-5 and TRBJ1-2; the match to TRBD1 covers 9 bases. This CDR3 is 13 amino acids long. The germline CDR1 and CDR2 sequences are LGHNT and FRNRAP.

In this sample, this clonotype turned up many times. The V call is TRBV29-1, the J call TRBJ1-1; perhaps TRBD1 as D (5 bases). Trimming pared 4 bases from V and 7 bases from J, leaving 13 bases between. Germline loops: CDR1 SQVTM, CDR2 ANQGSEA. This CDR3 spans 12 amino acids. For the CDR3, the DNA is TGCAGCGTTGTTTTGAGGCAGGGTGAAGCTTTCTTT. Translated: CSVVLRQGEAFF.

J is TRBJ1-5 and V is TRBV15; 8 bases line up with TRBD1. The CDR3 is 17 residues long. Losses at the gene ends were 7 bases for V and 3 bases for J; bases not matched to a gene: 14. Germline V gene lookup returns CDR1 LNHNV and CDR2 YYDKDF (reference sequence). The CDR3 coding sequence is TGTGCCACCAACAGGGACGGGACAGGCATTAACAATCAGCCCCAGCATTTT. Encoded protein: CATNRDGTGINNQPQHF. The full variable domain, rest sourced from reference TRBV15 and TRBJ1-5, is DAMVIQNPRYQVTQFGKPVTLSCSQTLNHNVMYWYQQKSSQAPKLLFHYYDKDFNNEADTPDNFQSRRPNTSFCFLDIRSPGLGDTAMYLCATNRDGTGINNQPQHFGDGTRLSIL.

This clonotype occurred a few times. V and J are TRBV2 and TRBJ1-1; maybe TRBD1 (5 bases). From germline, CDR1 is SNHLY and CDR2 FYNNEI. V was pared by 10 bases and J by 10 bases, with 37 bases between. The CDR3 runs to 18 residues. This chain's CDR3 is CANKRQYFTLNSPVSAFF. The CDR3 nucleotides are TGTGCCAATAAACGACAGTATTTTACCCTGAATTCGCCCGTATCAGCTTTCTTT.

This rearrangement joins TRBV20-1 to TRBJ2-7; 8 nucleotides match TRBD2. The CDR3 runs to 13 residues. Germline assignment: CDR1 DFQATT and CDR2 SNEGSKA (reference sequence). V was pared by 4 bases and J by 5 bases, with 7 bases of the junction left unmatched. CDR3 sequence: CSATGTSANEQYF. Here the CDR3 DNA reads TGCAGTGCTACCGGGACTAGTGCCAACGAGCAGTACTTC.

The J gene is TRBJ1-4, the V gene TRBV7-6; D is unresolved. The germline V gene encodes CDR1 SGHVS and CDR2 FNYEAQ. Trimming removed 6 bases at V and 7 bases at J, with 12 bases between. The CDR3 is 13 amino acids. The CDR3 DNA reads as TGTGCCAGCAGAGAGGGCGGGTCTGAAAAACTGTTTTTT. It encodes CASREGGSEKLFF.

In this sample, this clonotype turned up many times. This sequence joins TRBV29-1 and TRBJ2-7; D is possibly TRBD2 (6 bases). V lost 7 bases and J 3 bases, leaving 7 bases between the germline ends. CDR3 length equals 10 residues. Germline loops: CDR1 SQVTM, CDR2 ANQGSEA. The CDR3 DNA is TGCAGCGGGGGGGACTACGAGCAGTACTTC. Encoded protein: CSGGDYEQYF.